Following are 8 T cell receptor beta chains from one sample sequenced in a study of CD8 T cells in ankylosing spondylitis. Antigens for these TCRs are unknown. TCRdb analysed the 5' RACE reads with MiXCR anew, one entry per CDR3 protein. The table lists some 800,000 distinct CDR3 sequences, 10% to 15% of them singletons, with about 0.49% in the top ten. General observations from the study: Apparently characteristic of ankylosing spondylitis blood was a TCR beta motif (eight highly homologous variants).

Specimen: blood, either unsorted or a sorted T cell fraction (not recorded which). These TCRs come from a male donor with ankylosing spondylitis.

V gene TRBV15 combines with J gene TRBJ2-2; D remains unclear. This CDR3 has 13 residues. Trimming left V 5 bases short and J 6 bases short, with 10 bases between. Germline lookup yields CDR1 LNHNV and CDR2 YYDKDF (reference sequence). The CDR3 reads CATSSKVPGELFF. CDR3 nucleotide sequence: TGTGCCACCAGCTCTAAGGTCCCCGGGGAGCTGTTTTTT.

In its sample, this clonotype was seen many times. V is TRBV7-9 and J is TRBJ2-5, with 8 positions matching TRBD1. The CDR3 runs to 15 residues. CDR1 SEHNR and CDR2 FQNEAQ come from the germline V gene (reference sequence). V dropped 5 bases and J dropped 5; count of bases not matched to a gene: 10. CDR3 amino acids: CASSDRPGGYETQYF. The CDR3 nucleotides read TGTGCCAGCAGCGATCGTCCAGGGGGCTACGAGACCCAGTACTTC.

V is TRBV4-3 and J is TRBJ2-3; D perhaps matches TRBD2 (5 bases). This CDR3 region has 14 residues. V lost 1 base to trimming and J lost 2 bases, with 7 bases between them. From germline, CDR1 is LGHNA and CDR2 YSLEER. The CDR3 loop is CASSQGGDTDTQYF. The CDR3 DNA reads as TGCGCCAGCAGCCAAGGGGGAGACACAGATACGCAGTATTTT.

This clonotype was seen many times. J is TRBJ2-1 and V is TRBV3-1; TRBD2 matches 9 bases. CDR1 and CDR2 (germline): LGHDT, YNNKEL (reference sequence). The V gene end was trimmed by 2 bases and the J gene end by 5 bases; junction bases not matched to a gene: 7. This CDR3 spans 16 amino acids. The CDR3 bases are TGTGCCAGCAGCCAACCACTAGCGGGTCCCCACAATGAGCAGTTCTTC. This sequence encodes CASSQPLAGPHNEQFF.

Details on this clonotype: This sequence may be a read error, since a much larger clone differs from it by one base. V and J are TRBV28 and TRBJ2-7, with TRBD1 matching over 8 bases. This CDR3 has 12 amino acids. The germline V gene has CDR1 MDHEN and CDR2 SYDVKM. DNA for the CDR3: TGTGTCAGCAGTCGACAGGGGCTCGAGCAGTACTTC. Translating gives CVSSRQGLEQYF.

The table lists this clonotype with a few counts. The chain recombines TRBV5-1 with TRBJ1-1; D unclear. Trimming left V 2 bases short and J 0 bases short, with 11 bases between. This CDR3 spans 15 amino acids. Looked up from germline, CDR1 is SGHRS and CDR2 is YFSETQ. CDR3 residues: CASSFPLTLNTEAFF. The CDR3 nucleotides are TGCGCCAGCAGCTTCCCATTAACCTTGAACACTGAAGCTTTCTTT.

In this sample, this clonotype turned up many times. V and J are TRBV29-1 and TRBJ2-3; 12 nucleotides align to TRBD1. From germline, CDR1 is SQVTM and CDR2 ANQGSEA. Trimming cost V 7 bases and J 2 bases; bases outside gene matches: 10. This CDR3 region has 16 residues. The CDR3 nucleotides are TGCAGCGCGAAAGGGGGGGACAGGGGGCCCACAGATACGCAGTATTTT. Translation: CSAKGGDRGPTDTQYF.

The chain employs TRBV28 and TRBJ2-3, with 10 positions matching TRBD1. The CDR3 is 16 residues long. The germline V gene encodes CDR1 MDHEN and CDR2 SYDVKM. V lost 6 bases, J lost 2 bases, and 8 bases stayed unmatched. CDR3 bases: TGTGCCAGCAGCCGTCAGGGACAGGGGTTCACAGATACGCAGTATTTT. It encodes CASSRQGQGFTDTQYF.